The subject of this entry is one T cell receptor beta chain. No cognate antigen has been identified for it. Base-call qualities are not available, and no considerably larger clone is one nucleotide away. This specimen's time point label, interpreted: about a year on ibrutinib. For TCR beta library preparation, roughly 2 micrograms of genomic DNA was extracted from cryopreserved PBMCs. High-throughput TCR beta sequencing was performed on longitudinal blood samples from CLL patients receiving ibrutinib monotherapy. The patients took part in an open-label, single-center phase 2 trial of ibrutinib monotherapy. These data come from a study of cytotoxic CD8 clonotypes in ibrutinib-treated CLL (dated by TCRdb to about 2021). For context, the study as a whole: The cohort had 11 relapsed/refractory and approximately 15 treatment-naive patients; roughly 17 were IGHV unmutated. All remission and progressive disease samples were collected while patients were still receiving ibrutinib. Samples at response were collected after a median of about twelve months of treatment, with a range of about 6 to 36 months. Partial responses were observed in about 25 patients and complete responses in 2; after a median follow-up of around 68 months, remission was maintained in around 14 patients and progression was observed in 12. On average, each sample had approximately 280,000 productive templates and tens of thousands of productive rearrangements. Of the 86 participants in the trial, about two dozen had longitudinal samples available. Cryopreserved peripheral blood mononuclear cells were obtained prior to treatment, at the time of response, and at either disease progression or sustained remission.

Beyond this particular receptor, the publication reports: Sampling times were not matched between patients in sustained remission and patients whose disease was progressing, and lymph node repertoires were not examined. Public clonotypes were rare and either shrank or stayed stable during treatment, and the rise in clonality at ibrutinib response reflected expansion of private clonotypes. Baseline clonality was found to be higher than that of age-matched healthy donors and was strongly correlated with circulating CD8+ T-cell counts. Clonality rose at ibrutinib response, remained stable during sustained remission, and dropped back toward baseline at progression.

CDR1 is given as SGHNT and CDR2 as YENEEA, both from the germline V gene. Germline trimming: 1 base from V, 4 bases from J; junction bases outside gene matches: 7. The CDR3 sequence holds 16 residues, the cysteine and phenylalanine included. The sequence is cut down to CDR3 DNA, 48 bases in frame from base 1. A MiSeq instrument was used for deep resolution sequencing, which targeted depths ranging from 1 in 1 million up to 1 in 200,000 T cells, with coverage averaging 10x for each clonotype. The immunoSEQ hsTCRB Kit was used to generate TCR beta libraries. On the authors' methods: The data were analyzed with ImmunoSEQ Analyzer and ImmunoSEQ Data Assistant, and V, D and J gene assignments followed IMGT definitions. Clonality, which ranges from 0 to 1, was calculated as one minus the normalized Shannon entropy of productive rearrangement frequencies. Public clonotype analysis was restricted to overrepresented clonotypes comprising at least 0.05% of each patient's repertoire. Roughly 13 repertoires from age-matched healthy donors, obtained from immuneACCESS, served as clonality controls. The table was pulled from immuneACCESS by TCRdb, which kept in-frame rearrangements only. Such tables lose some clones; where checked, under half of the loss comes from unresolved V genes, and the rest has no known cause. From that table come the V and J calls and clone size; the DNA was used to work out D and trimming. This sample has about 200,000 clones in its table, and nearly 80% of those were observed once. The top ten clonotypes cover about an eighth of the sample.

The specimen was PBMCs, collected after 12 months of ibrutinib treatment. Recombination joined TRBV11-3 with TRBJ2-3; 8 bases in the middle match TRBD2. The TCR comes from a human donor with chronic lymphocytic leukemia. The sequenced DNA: TGTGCCAGCAGCTTAGGTCAGCGGGAGAGCCCAGATACGCAGTATTTT. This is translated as CASSLGQRESPDTQYF.